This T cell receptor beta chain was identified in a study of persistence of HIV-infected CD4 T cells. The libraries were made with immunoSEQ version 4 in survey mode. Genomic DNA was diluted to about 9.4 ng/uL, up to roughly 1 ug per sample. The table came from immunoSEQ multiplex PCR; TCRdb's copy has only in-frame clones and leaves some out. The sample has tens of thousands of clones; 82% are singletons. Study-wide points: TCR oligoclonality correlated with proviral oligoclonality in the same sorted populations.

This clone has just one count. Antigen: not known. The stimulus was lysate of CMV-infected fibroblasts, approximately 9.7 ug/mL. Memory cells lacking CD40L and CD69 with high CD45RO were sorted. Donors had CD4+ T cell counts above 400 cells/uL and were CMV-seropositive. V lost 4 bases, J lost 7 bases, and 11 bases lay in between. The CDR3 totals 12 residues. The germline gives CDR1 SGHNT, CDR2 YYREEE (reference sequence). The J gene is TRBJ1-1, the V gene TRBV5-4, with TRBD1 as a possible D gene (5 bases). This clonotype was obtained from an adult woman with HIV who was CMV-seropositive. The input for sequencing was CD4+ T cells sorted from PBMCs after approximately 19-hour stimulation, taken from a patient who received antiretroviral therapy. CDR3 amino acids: CASSPQGSEAFF. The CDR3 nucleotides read TGTGCCAGCAGCCCCCAGGGTAGTGAAGCTTTCTTT.